A single sample is the source of the 17 T cell receptor beta chains below, sequenced in a study of cytotoxic CD8 clonotypes in ibrutinib-treated CLL. Clones were read by immunoSEQ multiplex PCR, and TCRdb kept only the in-frame ones, dropping some. The repertoire holds around 300,000 clones, with 80% as singletons. The sample was PBMCs, taken before ibrutinib treatment. Receptor source: a human donor with chronic lymphocytic leukemia.

V gene TRBV25-1 combines with J gene TRBJ2-4; the match to TRBD1 covers 9 bases. The germline V gene has CDR1 MGHDK and CDR2 SYGVNS. V trimming: 1 base; J trimming: 5 bases; junction bases outside the gene matches: 3. This CDR3 comprises 15 residues. The CDR3 loop is CASSEWRTGENIQYF. CDR3 nucleotide sequence: TGTGCCAGCAGTGAATGGCGGACAGGGGAAAACATTCAGTACTTC.

This sequence joins TRBV2 and TRBJ2-7, with TRBD2 identical over 11 bases. With V trimmed by 6 bases and J by 9 bases, 13 bases remained unmatched. Germline CDR1 reads SNHLY; CDR2 reads FYNNEI. The CDR3 length is 15 residues. Here the CDR3 DNA reads TGTGCCAGCAGGCTACAGACTAGCGGGATTAGGGGGCAGTACTTC. This codes for CASRLQTSGIRGQYF.

The chain combines TRBV18 with TRBJ2-7; 10 bases line up with TRBD1. This CDR3 has 15 residues. From germline, CDR1 is KGHSH and CDR2 LQKENI. The V gene end was trimmed by 3 bases and the J gene end by 3 bases; junction bases not matched to a gene: 5. DNA of the CDR3: TGTGCCAGCTCACCTTCCCGGACAGGGGGCTACGAGCAGTACTTC. This encodes CASSPSRTGGYEQYF. Variable domain in full (rest from reference TRBV18 and TRBJ2-7): NAGVMQNPRHLVRRRGQEARLRCSPMKGHSHVYWYRQLPEEGLKFMVYLQKENIIDESGMPKERFSAEFPKEGPSILRIQQVVRGDSAAYFCASSPSRTGGYEQYFGPGTRLTVT.

This chain uses TRBV4-3 with TRBJ2-3; TRBD2 aligns across 10 bases. V shed 5 bases, J shed 0 bases, and the junction held 14 bases outside the gene matches. The germline CDR1 and CDR2 sequences are LGHNA and YSLEER. The CDR3 extends over 19 amino acids. Written as DNA, the CDR3 is TGCGCCAGCAGCAGGACGTTACTAGCGGGGCATACTAGCACAGATACGCAGTATTTT. Protein: CASSRTLLAGHTSTDTQYF.

This sequence joins TRBV7-6 and TRBJ2-1; TRBD2 aligns across 7 bases. Per the germline V gene, CDR1 is SGHVS and CDR2 is FNYEAQ. This CDR3 is 15 amino acids long. The V segment lost 5 bases and the J segment 3 bases; nucleotides outside the gene matches: 7. The CDR3 protein is CASSQLAGLYNEQFF. CDR3 nucleotides: TGTGCCAGCAGCCAATTAGCGGGCCTCTACAATGAGCAGTTCTTC.

The rearrangement links TRBV4-2 to TRBJ1-2, with D possibly TRBD1 on 5 matching bases. Germline V gene sequence: CDR1 LGHNA, CDR2 YNFKEQ. V gave up 3 bases and J gave up 2 bases, with 22 bases separating them. This CDR3 contains 18 residues. CDR3 region: CASSHPRLQEWLNYGYTF. The CDR3 coding sequence is TGTGCCAGCAGCCACCCGCGCCTACAGGAGTGGTTAAACTATGGCTACACCTTC.

The rearrangement uses TRBV6-1 and TRBJ2-7; D may be TRBD1 or TRBD2 (5 bases each). Per the germline V gene, CDR1 is MNHNS and CDR2 is SASEGT. There are 15 residues in the CDR3. V shed 6 bases and J shed 4 bases, with 19 bases lying between them. DNA of the CDR3: TGTGCCAGCAGGGACCCGGGACGAGTTTCTTACGAGCAGTACTTC. It codes for CASRDPGRVSYEQYF.

The gene calls are TRBV7-2 and TRBJ2-3, with 10 bases aligning to TRBD2. This CDR3 spans 19 amino acids. From germline, CDR1 is SGHTA and CDR2 FQGNSA. After removal of 2 bases from V and 0 bases from J, the junction contained 11 bases not matched to a gene. The DNA for the CDR3 is TGTGCCAGCAGCTTAACAGCGGGAGGGCCTCGTGCTAGCACAGATACGCAGTATTTT. Encoded protein: CASSLTAGGPRASTDTQYF.

V gene TRBV5-1 combines with J gene TRBJ1-1; no firm D call. Per germline, CDR1 SGHRS and CDR2 YFSETQ. This CDR3 comprises 12 residues. V lost 3 bases and J lost 6, with 9 bases in between. The CDR3 DNA reads as TGCGCCAGCAGCTCCGGCGGTTCTGAAGCTTTCTTT. It translates to CASSSGGSEAFF.

This chain joins TRBV29-1 and TRBJ2-1; D is possibly TRBD2 (5 bases). Germline V gives CDR1 SQVTM, CDR2 ANQGSEA. This CDR3 has 13 amino acids. V lost 6 bases and J lost 0, with 9 bases in between. The CDR3: CSVSRDSYNEQFF. The CDR3 region has the DNA TGCAGCGTAAGCCGGGACTCCTACAATGAGCAGTTCTTC.

This clone was seen a single time. The chain uses TRBV6-5 and TRBJ2-7; tentatively, D is TRBD2 (7 bases). CDR1 MNHEY and CDR2 SVGAGI come from the germline V gene. The CDR3 is 15 residues long. V gave up 5 bases and J gave up 2 bases, with 16 bases separating them. Here the CDR3 reads CASSQTQGTTYEQYF. The CDR3 nucleotides read TGTGCCAGCAGTCAGACTCAGGGGACTACCTACGAGCAGTACTTC.

The rearrangement joins TRBV4-3 to TRBJ2-2, with D uncertain. Germline V gene sequence: CDR1 LGHNA, CDR2 YSLEER. CDR3 length: 13 amino acids. Deletions cut 0 bases from V and 2 bases from J, with 1 base between. CDR3 region: CASSQENTGELFF. The CDR3 DNA reads TGCGCCAGCAGCCAAGAAAACACCGGGGAGCTGTTTTTT.

The genes are TRBV5-1 and TRBJ2-7; 9 positions agree with TRBD1. The CDR3 is 15 residues long. Germline CDR1 is SGHRS and CDR2 is YFSETQ. The trim removed 0 bases at V and 5 bases at J, leaving 6 bases unmatched. The CDR3 DNA is TGCGCCAGCAGCTTGGAGACAGGGGGAGTAAACGAGCAGTACTTC. It codes for CASSLETGGVNEQYF.

This sequence joins TRBV4-3 and TRBJ2-1; 7 nucleotides match TRBD1. Germline assignment: CDR1 LGHNA and CDR2 YSLEER. The CDR3 contains 18 residues. Unmatched junction bases numbered 10, after V lost 2 bases and J lost 0 bases. CDR3 region: CASSQNAGTAGSYNEQFF. The CDR3 nucleotides read TGCGCCAGCAGCCAAAACGCCGGGACAGCCGGCTCCTACAATGAGCAGTTCTTC.

V gene TRBV30 combines with J gene TRBJ2-3; no firm D call. Germline assignment: CDR1 GTSNPN and CDR2 SVGIG (reference sequence). V was shortened by 1 base and J by 5 bases, with 16 bases between the two germline ends. CDR3 length equals 15 residues. CDR3 DNA sequence: TGTGCCTGGAGTGGGACCCCCACCTCGGGAGATACGCAGTATTTT. It specifies CAWSGTPTSGDTQYF.

This rearrangement joins TRBV13 to TRBJ1-3; no reliable D call. Trimming left V 4 bases short and J 3 bases short, with 7 bases between. The germline V gene has CDR1 PRHDT and CDR2 FYEKMQ (reference sequence). This CDR3 region has 13 residues. Here the CDR3 reads CASSYQLGNTIYF. CDR3 DNA: TGTGCCAGCAGCTATCAACTTGGAAACACCATATATTTT.

The chain joins TRBV5-6 to TRBJ2-1, with D possibly TRBD2 on 6 matching bases. The CDR3 is made up of 18 amino acids. The V gene lost 0 bases and the J gene lost 3 bases, with 19 bases spanning the gap. The germline V gene encodes CDR1 SGHDT and CDR2 YYEEEE. The DNA for the CDR3 is TGTGCCAGCAGCTTGGGAGACACCGGGACTGTCATCTACAATGAGCAGTTCTTC. Translating it yields CASSLGDTGTVIYNEQFF.